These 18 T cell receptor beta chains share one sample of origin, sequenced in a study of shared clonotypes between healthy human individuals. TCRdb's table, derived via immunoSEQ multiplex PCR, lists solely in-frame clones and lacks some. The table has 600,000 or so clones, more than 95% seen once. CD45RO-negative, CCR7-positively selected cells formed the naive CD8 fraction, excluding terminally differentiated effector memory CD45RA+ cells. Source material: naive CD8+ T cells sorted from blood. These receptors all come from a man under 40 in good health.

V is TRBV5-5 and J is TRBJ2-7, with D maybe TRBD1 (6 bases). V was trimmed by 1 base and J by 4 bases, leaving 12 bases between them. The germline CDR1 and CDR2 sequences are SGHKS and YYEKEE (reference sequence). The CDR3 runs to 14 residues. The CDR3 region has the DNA TGTGCCAGCAGCTTGTTTACAGGGTCGTACGAGCAGTACTTC. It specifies CASSLFTGSYEQYF.

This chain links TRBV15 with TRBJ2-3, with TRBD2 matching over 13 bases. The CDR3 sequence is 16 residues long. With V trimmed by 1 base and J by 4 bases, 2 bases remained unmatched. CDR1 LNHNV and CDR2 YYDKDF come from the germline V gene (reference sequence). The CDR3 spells CATSRGLAGGSDTQYF. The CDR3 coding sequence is TGTGCCACCAGCAGAGGACTAGCGGGAGGTTCAGATACGCAGTATTTT. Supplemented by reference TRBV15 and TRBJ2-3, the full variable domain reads DAMVIQNPRYQVTQFGKPVTLSCSQTLNHNVMYWYQQKSSQAPKLLFHYYDKDFNNEADTPDNFQSRRPNTSFCFLDIRSPGLGDTAMYLCATSRGLAGGSDTQYFGPGTRLTVL.

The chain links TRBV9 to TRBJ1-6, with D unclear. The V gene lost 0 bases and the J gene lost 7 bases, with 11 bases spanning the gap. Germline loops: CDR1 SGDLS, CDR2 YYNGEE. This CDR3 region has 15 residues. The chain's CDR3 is CASSVGTAINSPLHF. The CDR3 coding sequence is TGTGCCAGCAGCGTAGGAACAGCGATCAATTCACCCCTCCACTTT.

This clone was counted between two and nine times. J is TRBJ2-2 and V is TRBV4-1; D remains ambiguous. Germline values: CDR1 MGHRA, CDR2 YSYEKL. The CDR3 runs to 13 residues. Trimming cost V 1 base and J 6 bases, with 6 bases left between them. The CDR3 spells CASSQVEPGELFF. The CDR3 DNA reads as TGCGCCAGCAGCCAAGTTGAGCCCGGGGAGCTGTTTTTT.

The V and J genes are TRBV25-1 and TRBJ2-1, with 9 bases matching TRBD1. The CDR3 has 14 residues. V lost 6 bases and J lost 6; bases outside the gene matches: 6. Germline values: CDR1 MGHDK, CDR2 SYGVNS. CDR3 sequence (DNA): TGTGCCAGCAGGCACCCGGGACAGGGCAATGAGCAGTTCTTC. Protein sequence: CASRHPGQGNEQFF.

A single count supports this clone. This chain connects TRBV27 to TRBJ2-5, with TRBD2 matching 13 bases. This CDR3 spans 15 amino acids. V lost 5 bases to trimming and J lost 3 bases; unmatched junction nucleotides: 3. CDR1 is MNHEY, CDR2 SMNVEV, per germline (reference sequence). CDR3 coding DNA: TGTGCCAGCAGTCCCGGACTAGCGGGAGAAGAGACCCAGTACTTC. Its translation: CASSPGLAGEETQYF.

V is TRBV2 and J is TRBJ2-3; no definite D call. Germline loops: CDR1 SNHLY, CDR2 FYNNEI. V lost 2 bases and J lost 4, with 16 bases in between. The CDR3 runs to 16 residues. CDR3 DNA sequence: TGTGCCAGCAGTGAAAGTAGAAGGGATGTCTCAGATACGCAGTATTTT. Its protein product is CASSESRRDVSDTQYF.

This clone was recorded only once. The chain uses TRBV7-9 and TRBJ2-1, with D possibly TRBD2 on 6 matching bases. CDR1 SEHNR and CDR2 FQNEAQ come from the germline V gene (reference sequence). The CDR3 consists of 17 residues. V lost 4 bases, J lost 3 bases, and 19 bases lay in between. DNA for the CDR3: TGTGCCAGCAGCTCAACCCTCCACGGCGGGATCTACAATGAGCAGTTCTTC. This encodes CASSSTLHGGIYNEQFF. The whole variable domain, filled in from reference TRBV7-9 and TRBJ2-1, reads DTGVSQNPRHKITKRGQNVTFRCDPISEHNRLYWYRQTLGQGPEFLTYFQNEAQLEKSRLLSDRFSAERPKGSFSTLEIQRTEQGDSAMYLCASSSTLHGGIYNEQFFGPGTRLTVL.

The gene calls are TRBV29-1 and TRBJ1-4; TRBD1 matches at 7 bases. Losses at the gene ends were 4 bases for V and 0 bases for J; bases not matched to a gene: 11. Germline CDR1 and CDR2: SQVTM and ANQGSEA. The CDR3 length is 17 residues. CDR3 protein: CSVVSWDRAATNEKLFF. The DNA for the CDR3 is TGCAGCGTTGTAAGTTGGGACAGAGCTGCAACTAATGAAAAACTGTTTTTT. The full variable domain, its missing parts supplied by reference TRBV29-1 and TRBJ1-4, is SAVISQKPSRDICQRGTSLTIQCQVDSQVTMMFWYRQQPGQSLTLIATANQGSEATYESGFVIDKFPISRPNLTFSTLTVSNMSPEDSSIYLCSVVSWDRAATNEKLFFGSGTQLSVL.

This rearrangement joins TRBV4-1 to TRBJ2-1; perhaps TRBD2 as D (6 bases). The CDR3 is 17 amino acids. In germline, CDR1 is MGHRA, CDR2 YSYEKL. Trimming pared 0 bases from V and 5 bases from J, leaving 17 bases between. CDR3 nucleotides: TGCGCCAGCAGCCAAGAGTTCCGCGGGACCTTGAACAATGAGCAGTTCTTC. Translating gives CASSQEFRGTLNNEQFF.

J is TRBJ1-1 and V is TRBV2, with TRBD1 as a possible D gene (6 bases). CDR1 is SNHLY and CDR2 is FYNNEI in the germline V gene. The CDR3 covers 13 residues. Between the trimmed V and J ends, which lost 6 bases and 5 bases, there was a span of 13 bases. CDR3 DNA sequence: TGTGCCAGCAGGCGGGGGGCAGGGACTGAAGCTTTCTTT. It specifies CASRRGAGTEAFF.

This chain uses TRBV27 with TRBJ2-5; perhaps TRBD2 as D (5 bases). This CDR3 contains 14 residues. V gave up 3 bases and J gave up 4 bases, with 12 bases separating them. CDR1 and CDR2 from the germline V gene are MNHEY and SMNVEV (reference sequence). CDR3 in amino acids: CASSLKGEGETQYF. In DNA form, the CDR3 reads TGTGCCAGCAGTTTGAAGGGCGAGGGAGAGACCCAGTACTTC.

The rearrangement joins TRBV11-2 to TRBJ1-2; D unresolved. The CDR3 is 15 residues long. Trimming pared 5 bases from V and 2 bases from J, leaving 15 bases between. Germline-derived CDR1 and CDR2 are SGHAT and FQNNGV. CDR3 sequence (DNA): TGTGCCAGCAGCCGATCCCGGACGGACAACTATGGCTACACCTTC. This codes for CASSRSRTDNYGYTF.

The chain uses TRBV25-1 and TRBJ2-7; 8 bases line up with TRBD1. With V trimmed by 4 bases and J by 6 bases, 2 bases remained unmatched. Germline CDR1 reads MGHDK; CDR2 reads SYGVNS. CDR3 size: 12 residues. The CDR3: CASSVGTGEQYF. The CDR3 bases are TGTGCCAGCAGTGTGGGGACAGGCGAGCAGTACTTC.

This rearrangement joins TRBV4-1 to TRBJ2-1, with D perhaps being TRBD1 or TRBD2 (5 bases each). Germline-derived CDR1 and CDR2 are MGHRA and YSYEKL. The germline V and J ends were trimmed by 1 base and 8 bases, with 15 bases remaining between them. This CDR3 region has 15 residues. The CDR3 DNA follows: TGCGCCAGCAGCCAAGTCGAGGGGTCGGTCGATGAGCAGTTCTTC. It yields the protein CASSQVEGSVDEQFF.

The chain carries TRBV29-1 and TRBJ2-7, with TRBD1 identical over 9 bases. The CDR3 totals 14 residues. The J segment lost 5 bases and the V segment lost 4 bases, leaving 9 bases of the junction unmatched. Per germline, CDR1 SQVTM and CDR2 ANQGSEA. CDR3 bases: TGCAGCGTTGGGGGACAGGGTTTTACCGACGAGCAGTACTTC. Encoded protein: CSVGGQGFTDEQYF.

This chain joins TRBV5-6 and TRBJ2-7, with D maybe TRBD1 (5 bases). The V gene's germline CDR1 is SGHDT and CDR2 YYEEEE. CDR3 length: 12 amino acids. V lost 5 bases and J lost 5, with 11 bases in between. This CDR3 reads CASSSLGDEQYF. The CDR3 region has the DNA TGTGCCAGCAGTTCCCTAGGGGACGAGCAGTACTTC. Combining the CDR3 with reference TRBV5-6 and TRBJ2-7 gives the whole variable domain DAGVTQSPTHLIKTRGQQVTLRCSPKSGHDTVSWYQQALGQGPQFIFQYYEEEERQRGNFPDRFSGHQFPNYSSELNVNALLLGDSALYLCASSSLGDEQYFGPGTRLTVT.

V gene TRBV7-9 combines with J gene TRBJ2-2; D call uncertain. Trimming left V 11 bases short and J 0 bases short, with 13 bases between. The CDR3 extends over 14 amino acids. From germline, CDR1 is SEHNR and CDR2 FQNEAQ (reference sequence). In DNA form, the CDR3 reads TGTGCCGCCCTTAGGGTGTCGAACACCGGGGAGCTGTTTTTT. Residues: CAALRVSNTGELFF.